This T cell receptor (beta chain) stems from a study of persistence of HIV-infected CD4 T cells. Overall study context: Two participants gave one leukapheresis sample; others gave up to about 180 mL blood repeatedly.

Germline assignment: CDR1 MNHEY and CDR2 SVGAGI. V was trimmed by 6 bases and J by 1 base, leaving 13 bases between them. The CDR3 totals 15 residues. An overlapping HIV-1 Gag peptide pool stimulated these cells at roughly 0.97 ug/peptide/mL. Sorting of responding CD4+ T cells relied on upregulated CD40 ligand together with CD69. Undetectable plasma HIV-1 RNA below 50 copies/mL lasted at least 4 years. For 18 hours, CD8-depleted PBMCs received anti-CD28/CD49d costimulation, a CD40-blocking antibody and enfuvirtide. The immunoSEQ assay was version 4, run in survey mode. Using immunoSEQ multiplex PCR, the repertoire was profiled, and TCRdb retains in-frame clones only, with some absent. The sample consists of fewer than 35,000 clones, 70% of them appearing once. Worth noting for this clone: Its specificity is not known.

V usage is TRBV6-5 and J usage is TRBJ1-5; tentative D call: TRBD1 (5 bases). The sample consisted of CD4+ T cells sorted from PBMCs after approximately 19-hour stimulation, taken from a patient who received antiretroviral therapy. The origin of this receptor is an adult man with HIV who was CMV-seropositive. DNA of the CDR3: TGTGCCAGCAGCCGCAGGGTCTCGAGCAATCAGCCCCAGCATTTT. This encodes CASSRRVSSNQPQHF.